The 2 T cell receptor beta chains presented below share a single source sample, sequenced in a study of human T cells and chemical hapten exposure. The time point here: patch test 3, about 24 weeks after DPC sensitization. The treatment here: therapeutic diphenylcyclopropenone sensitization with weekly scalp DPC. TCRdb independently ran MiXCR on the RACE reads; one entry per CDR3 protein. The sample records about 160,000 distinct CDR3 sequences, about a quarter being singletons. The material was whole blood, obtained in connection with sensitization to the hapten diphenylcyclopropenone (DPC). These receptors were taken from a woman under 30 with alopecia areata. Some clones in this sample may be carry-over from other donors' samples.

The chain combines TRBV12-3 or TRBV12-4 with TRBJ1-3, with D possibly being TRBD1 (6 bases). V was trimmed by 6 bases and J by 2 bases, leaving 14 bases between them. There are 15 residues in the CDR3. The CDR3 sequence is CASRQGVAAGNTIYF. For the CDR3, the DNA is TGTGCCAGCAGACAGGGCGTCGCGGCTGGAAACACCATATATTTT.

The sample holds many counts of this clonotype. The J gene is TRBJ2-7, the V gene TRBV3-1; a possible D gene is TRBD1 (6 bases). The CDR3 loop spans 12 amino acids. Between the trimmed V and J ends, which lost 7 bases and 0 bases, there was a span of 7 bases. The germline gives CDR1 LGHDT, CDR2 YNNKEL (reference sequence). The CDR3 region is CASKGVSYEQYF. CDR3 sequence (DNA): TGTGCCAGCAAGGGGGTCTCCTACGAGCAGTACTTC.